This TCR beta chain was found in a study of blood T cell repertoires in COVID-19. Study as a whole: Sources were T cells, B-cell-depleted T cells, or PBMCs; the material itself was cDNA or gDNA.

Authors' analysis steps: From reference gene primer amplification, estimates of nucleated cell counts were derived. The data were produced by immunoSEQ multiplex PCR, yet TCRdb's version contains in-frame clones alone and is incomplete. That table is the source of V, J and clone size, and D and trimming were worked out from the DNA. The data contain under 300,000 clones, 70% to 90% of them singletons. Trimming cost V 5 bases and J 11 bases, with 24 bases left between them. The CDR3 loop spans 14 amino acids. Germline CDR1 and CDR2: GTSNPN and SVGIG (reference sequence). Within 2 weeks before study entry, exposed participants met a COVID-19 case.

The sequence derives from a woman between 45 and 65 years old who had been exposed to COVID-19. V and J are TRBV30 and TRBJ1-1; TRBD1 might be the D (5 bases). Sequencing was done on a sample of PBMCs or T cells enriched from blood (not recorded which). The CDR3 coding sequence is TGTGCCTGGCGACCAAAAATGGGGGGTGTAGCCGCTTTCTTT. This encodes CAWRPKMGGVAAFF.